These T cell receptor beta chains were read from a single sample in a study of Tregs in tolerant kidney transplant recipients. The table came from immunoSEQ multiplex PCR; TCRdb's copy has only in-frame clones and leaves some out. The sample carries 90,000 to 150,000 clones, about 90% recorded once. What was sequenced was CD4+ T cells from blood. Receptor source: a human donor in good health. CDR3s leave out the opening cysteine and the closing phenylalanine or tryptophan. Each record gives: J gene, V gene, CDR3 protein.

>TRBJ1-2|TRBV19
ASSLGKSGYT
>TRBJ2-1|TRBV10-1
ASSESGLAGVSYNEQF
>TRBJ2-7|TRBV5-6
ASSDQGVGEQY
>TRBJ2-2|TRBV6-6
ASSLAGGGTGELF
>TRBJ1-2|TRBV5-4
ASSSYRGAGYGYT
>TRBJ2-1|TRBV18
ASSPPRGGRANEQF
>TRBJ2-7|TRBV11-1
ASSYGQTGEQY
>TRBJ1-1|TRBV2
ASSDKAGGHMAF
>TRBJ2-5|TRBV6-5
ASSLSGGGQETQY
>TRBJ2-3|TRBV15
ATSRGGLRDGTDTQY
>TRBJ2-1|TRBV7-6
ASSTRGSGPRSEQF
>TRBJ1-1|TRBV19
ASSIARYTEAF
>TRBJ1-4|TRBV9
ASSVNPDAPTNEKLF
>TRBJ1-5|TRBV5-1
ASSLLRDQPQH
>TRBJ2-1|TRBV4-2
ASSQTGLAGPRGNEQF
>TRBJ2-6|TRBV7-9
ASTPAGANVLT
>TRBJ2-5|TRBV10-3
AISDLETQY
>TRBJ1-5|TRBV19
ASIYRAGWQPQH
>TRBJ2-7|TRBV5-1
ASSSRDRGSLIPRRY
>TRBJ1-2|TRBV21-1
ASSKFWAESRYT
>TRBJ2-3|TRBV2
ASRRERGPTDTQY
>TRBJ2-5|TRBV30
AWNRGGETQY
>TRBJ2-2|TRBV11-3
ASSSTGGRELF
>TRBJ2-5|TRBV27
ASSFLSAYQETQY
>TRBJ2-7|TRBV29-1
SVSQPGQGKQY
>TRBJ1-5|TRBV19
ASGWAGNQPQH
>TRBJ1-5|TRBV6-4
ASSDRGGDKPLGNQPQH
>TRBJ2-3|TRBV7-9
ASSLLPADTDTQY
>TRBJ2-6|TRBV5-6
ASSLVRRTGANVLT
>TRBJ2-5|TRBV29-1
SVGDRGARQETQY
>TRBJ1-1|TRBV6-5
ASSYSMGLDTEAF
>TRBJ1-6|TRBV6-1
ASRIWQGGYSPLH
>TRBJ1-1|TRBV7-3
ASSSYTGTEAF
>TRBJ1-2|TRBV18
ASSPGTYDYGYT
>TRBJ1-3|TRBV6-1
ASSEGTGVSGNTIY
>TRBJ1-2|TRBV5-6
ASSLSGTHGYT
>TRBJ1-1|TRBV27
ARRQPVNTEAF
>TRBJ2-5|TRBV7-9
ASSLDPRATQY
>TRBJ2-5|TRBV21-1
ASSKGATGLGETQY
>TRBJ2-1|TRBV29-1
SVVGGGGEQF
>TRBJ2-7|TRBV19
ASSIDSRQELNEQY
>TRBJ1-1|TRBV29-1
SVENRGTSTEAF
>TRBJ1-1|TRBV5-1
ASRGGGVAF
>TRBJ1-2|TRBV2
ASSEAGGIYGYT